Shown below are 21 T cell receptor beta chains from a single sample sequenced in a study of control samples from healthy donors and cancer patients. Profiling relied on immunoSEQ multiplex PCR, and the TCRdb table lists in-frame clones only, not all of them. The sample records about 160,000 clones, over 85% being singletons. Input material: blood. The source of these receptors is a man in his thirties or forties in good health.

The table lists this clone with a count of one. The rearrangement joins TRBV15 to TRBJ2-5, with 7 bases that match TRBD2. J lost 4 bases, V lost 0 bases, and 8 bases had no gene match. This CDR3 has 16 residues. Germline V CDR1 and CDR2: LNHNV, YYDKDF (reference sequence). CDR3 residues: CATSRDLGGSIETQYF. For the CDR3, the DNA is TGTGCCACCAGCAGAGATCTTGGCGGGAGCATAGAGACCCAGTACTTC.

The chain employs TRBV6-5 and TRBJ1-1; unclear D gene. Trimming removed 5 bases from V and 1 base from J, with 8 bases in between. This CDR3 has 13 amino acids. The germline V gene has CDR1 MNHEY and CDR2 SVGAGI. In DNA form, the CDR3 reads TGTGCCAGCAGTATGGTACGGAACACTGAAGCTTTCTTT. Translating gives CASSMVRNTEAFF.

The V gene is TRBV28, the J gene TRBJ2-2; 9 bases are shared with TRBD2. Germline CDR1 reads MDHEN; CDR2 reads SYDVKM. V trimming: 3 bases; J trimming: 3 bases; junction bases outside the gene matches: 8. The length of the CDR3 is 17 residues. Here the CDR3 DNA reads TGTGCCAGCAGTTTTAGGGGCGGGAGGGGAGACACCGGGGAGCTGTTTTTT. This codes for CASSFRGGRGDTGELFF.

The rearrangement joins TRBV7-2 to TRBJ2-7; D unclear. This CDR3 comprises 12 residues. The ends were cut back, 2 bases at V and 0 bases at J, with 2 bases in the middle. Germline CDR1 reads SGHTA; CDR2 reads FQGNSA. CDR3 bases: TGTGCCAGCAGCTTAAACTCCTACGAGCAGTACTTC. Translating gives CASSLNSYEQYF.

V gene TRBV5-8 combines with J gene TRBJ1-5; no reliable D call. CDR3 length: 17 amino acids. Germline CDR1 SGHTS, CDR2 YDEGEE. The V and J ends lost 0 bases and 2 bases respectively, with 15 bases between them. The CDR3 DNA follows: TGTGCCAGCAGCTTGGGACTTATTTGGGTGGGCAATCAGCCCCAGCATTTT. Translated: CASSLGLIWVGNQPQHF.

This sequence joins TRBV4-1 and TRBJ1-1, with D perhaps TRBD1 (6 bases). CDR1 and CDR2 (germline): MGHRA, YSYEKL. V was trimmed by 1 base and J by 3 bases, leaving 9 bases between them. This CDR3 is 14 amino acids long. The CDR3 DNA follows: TGCGCCAGCAGCCAAGTGGGACAAGACACTGAAGCTTTCTTT. Its translation: CASSQVGQDTEAFF.

This chain connects TRBV7-3 to TRBJ1-3; D call uncertain. V shed 8 bases and J shed 1 base, with 9 bases lying between them. The CDR3 loop spans 13 amino acids. CDR1 and CDR2 (germline): SGHTA, FQGTGA. The CDR3 sequence: CASGEGSGNTIYF. The CDR3 DNA reads TGTGCCAGCGGAGAGGGTTCTGGAAACACCATATATTTT.

The rearrangement joins TRBV7-2 to TRBJ2-3, with a tentative D call TRBD1 (6 bases). The CDR3 is 13 residues long. Trimming removed 1 base from V and 6 bases from J, with 8 bases in between. The V gene's germline CDR1 is SGHTA and CDR2 FQGNSA. The CDR3 sequence is CASSLERGDTQYF. CDR3 coding DNA: TGTGCCAGCAGCTTAGAGAGGGGGGATACGCAGTATTTT. Full variable domain (missing parts from reference TRBV7-2 and TRBJ2-3): GAGVSQSPSNKVTEKGKDVELRCDPISGHTALYWYRQSLGQGLEFLIYFQGNSAPDKSGLPSDRFSAERTGGSVSTLTIQRTQQEDSAVYLCASSLERGDTQYFGPGTRLTVL.

The V and J genes are TRBV11-1 and TRBJ2-7; no clear D gene. Germline V gene lookup returns CDR1 SGHAT and CDR2 FQDESV (reference sequence). The germline V and J ends were trimmed by 5 bases and 5 bases, with 13 bases remaining between them. This CDR3 contains 13 residues. The DNA for the CDR3 is TGTGCCAGCAGCCCCGGACGGCCTAACGAGCAGTACTTC. Amino acids: CASSPGRPNEQYF.

The chain combines TRBV20-1 with TRBJ2-7; D perhaps matches TRBD2 (5 bases). Germline assignment: CDR1 DFQATT and CDR2 SNEGSKA (reference sequence). V was clipped by 3 bases and J by 2 bases, with 17 bases between them. CDR3 size: 15 residues. As DNA, the CDR3 is TGCAGTGCTAGTAGTTTTCGGACTCCAGCCTACGAGCAGTACTTC. Protein sequence: CSASSFRTPAYEQYF.

This chain links TRBV3-1 (or the pseudogene TRBV3-2) with TRBJ1-5, with unresolved D. CDR1 and CDR2 from the germline V gene are LGHDT and YNNKEL (reference sequence). The CDR3 has 15 residues. V was cut by 0 bases and J by 0 bases, with 6 bases left in between. Written as DNA, the CDR3 is TGTGCCAGCAGCCAAGAGGGGTTTAGCAATCAGCCCCAGCATTTT. Amino acid sequence: CASSQEGFSNQPQHF.

This clone was counted once. J is TRBJ1-5 and V is TRBV27; 7 positions agree with TRBD1. CDR3 size: 17 residues. The ends lost 5 bases at V and 0 bases at J; junction bases unmatched: 10. Germline V gene data show CDR1 as MNHEY and CDR2 as SMNVEV (reference sequence). The CDR3 spells CASSSIQGSISNQPQHF. The CDR3 coding sequence is TGTGCCAGCAGTAGCATACAGGGGTCTATTAGCAATCAGCCCCAGCATTTT.

The rearrangement links TRBV30 to TRBJ2-7; weak D call: TRBD2 (6 bases). CDR3 length: 13 amino acids. Between the trimmed V and J ends, which lost 6 bases and 6 bases, there was a span of 18 bases. Germline V gives CDR1 GTSNPN, CDR2 SVGIG (reference sequence). The CDR3: CACLGSRSSEQYF. In nucleotides, the CDR3 is TGTGCCTGCCTCGGGAGCCGTAGTTCCGAGCAGTACTTC.

This chain uses TRBV18 with TRBJ2-2; no definite D call. V was cut by 5 bases and J by 6 bases, with 1 base left in between. Germline lookup yields CDR1 KGHSH and CDR2 LQKENI. The CDR3 is 10 amino acids. CDR3 loop: CASSSGELFF. The CDR3 bases are TGTGCCAGCTCATCCGGGGAGCTGTTTTTT. Full variable domain (rest looked up from reference TRBV18 and TRBJ2-2): NAGVMQNPRHLVRRRGQEARLRCSPMKGHSHVYWYRQLPEEGLKFMVYLQKENIIDESGMPKERFSAEFPKEGPSILRIQQVVRGDSAAYFCASSSGELFFGEGSRLTVL.

J is TRBJ1-1 and V is TRBV27; no clear D. In germline, CDR1 is MNHEY, CDR2 SMNVEV (reference sequence). The CDR3 runs to 16 residues. The V gene lost 8 bases and the J gene lost 2 bases, with 21 bases spanning the gap. The CDR3 region has the DNA TGTGCCAGCGCAATTATAAGAGAACGGAGCAACACTGAAGCTTTCTTT. Its protein is CASAIIRERSNTEAFF.

The table lists this clone with a count of one. DNA for the CDR3: TGCGCCAGCAGTCGTTGGGACAGCTCTAACTATGGCTACACCTTC. This translates into CASSRWDSSNYGYTF. V is TRBV10-2 and J is TRBJ1-2; TRBD1 matches at 7 bases. The length of the CDR3 is 15 residues. CDR1 is WSHSY and CDR2 is SAAADI in the germline V gene. V shed 5 bases, J shed 0 bases, and the junction held 6 bases outside the gene matches.

The V gene is TRBV3-1 (or the pseudogene TRBV3-2), the J gene TRBJ2-1; 9 bases are a match to TRBD2. Germline-derived CDR1 and CDR2 are LGHDT and YNNKEL (reference sequence). The junction had 6 bases not matched to a gene; V was cut back by 1 base and J by 8 bases. This CDR3 contains 15 residues. The CDR3 coding sequence is TGTGCCAGCAGCCAAGGTTGCGGGAGGGGGTATGAGCAGTTCTTC. Protein: CASSQGCGRGYEQFF.

The chain joins TRBV4-3 to TRBJ1-2; 7 nucleotides line up with TRBD1. CDR3 length equals 15 residues. Germline V gene sequence: CDR1 LGHNA, CDR2 YSLEER. The J segment lost 5 bases and the V segment lost 0 bases, leaving 6 bases of the junction unmatched. The CDR3 nucleotides read TGCGCCAGCAGCCAAGACTCCAGGGGGTTTTATGGCTACACCTTC. Encoded protein: CASSQDSRGFYGYTF.

About this clone itself: The same CDR3 is also encoded by other DNA sequences in this sample. V usage is TRBV6-5 and J usage is TRBJ1-3; perhaps TRBD1 as D (5 bases). Germline-derived CDR1 and CDR2 are MNHEY and SVGAGI. Deletions cut 2 bases from V and 3 bases from J, with 8 bases between. The CDR3 length is 14 residues. The CDR3 DNA reads TGTGCCAGCAGTTACGGGGGGAGTGGAAACACCATATATTTT. It encodes CASSYGGSGNTIYF.

The gene calls are TRBV6-5 and TRBJ2-1; D unresolved. The CDR3 totals 14 residues. The V gene lost 11 bases and the J gene lost 3 bases, with 17 bases spanning the gap. The germline gives CDR1 MNHEY, CDR2 SVGAGI. Here the CDR3 DNA reads TGTGCCGCCGCGAGGTCAGGTAACTACAATGAGCAGTTCTTC. It specifies CAAARSGNYNEQFF.

V usage is TRBV25-1 and J usage is TRBJ1-2, with D possibly being TRBD1 (5 bases). V was clipped by 3 bases and J by 6 bases, with 17 bases between them. The CDR3 has 15 residues. Germline V gives CDR1 MGHDK, CDR2 SYGVNS. The CDR3 nucleotides are TGTGCCAGCAGTGACCCCCTTCGGGGGACGAATGGCTACACCTTC. This sequence encodes CASSDPLRGTNGYTF.